A single sample gave rise to the 6 T cell receptor beta chains below, sequenced in a study of T cell responses to AZD1222 COVID-19 vaccine. Sequenced by immunoSEQ multiplex PCR; TCRdb stores in-frame clones only, minus some. The table lists some 120,000 clones, less than 90% of them singletons. This specimen was peripheral blood, taken on day 0 of AZD1222 vaccination. These receptors were taken from an adult in good health.

The chain is built from TRBV15 and TRBJ2-1; D is possibly TRBD1 (5 bases). CDR1 is LNHNV and CDR2 is YYDKDF in the germline V gene (reference sequence). The V end lost 4 bases, the J end lost 2 bases, and 9 bases lay between the germline ends. This CDR3 comprises 14 residues. DNA of the CDR3: TGTGCCACCAGCACCCGACAGACCTACAATGAGCAGTTCTTC. This translates into CATSTRQTYNEQFF.

This chain links TRBV30 with TRBJ2-3; 7 nucleotides line up with TRBD1. The ends lost 4 bases at V and 4 bases at J; junction bases unmatched: 8. CDR1 and CDR2 (germline): GTSNPN, SVGIG (reference sequence). There are 14 residues in the CDR3. The CDR3 DNA follows: TGTGCCTGGAACCCAGGGACAGCGGCAGATACGCAGTATTTT. It specifies CAWNPGTAADTQYF.

The rearrangement joins TRBV4-1 to TRBJ1-4; no reliable D call. The V gene's germline CDR1 is MGHRA and CDR2 YSYEKL. The V end was cut by 3 bases, the J end by 8 bases, with 13 bases between. This CDR3 region has 14 residues. CDR3 in amino acids: CASSQIGAGEKLFF. CDR3 coding DNA: TGCGCCAGCAGCCAGATCGGCGCCGGGGAAAAACTGTTTTTT.

The gene calls are TRBV7-3 and TRBJ2-7; 7 bases are shared with TRBD2. The CDR3 has 15 amino acids. Germline V gives CDR1 SGHTA, CDR2 FQGTGA. The V and J ends lost 5 bases and 5 bases, in that order; junction bases with no gene match: 12. This CDR3 reads CASSPVTSRSDEQYF. Here the CDR3 DNA reads TGTGCCAGCAGCCCCGTGACTAGCCGTAGCGACGAGCAGTACTTC. Full variable domain (rest looked up from reference TRBV7-3 and TRBJ2-7): GAGVSQTPSNKVTEKGKYVELRCDPISGHTALYWYRQSLGQGPEFLIYFQGTGAADDSGLPNDRFFAVRPEGSVSTLKIQRTERGDSAVYLCASSPVTSRSDEQYFGPGTRLTVT.

The table lists this clone with a few counts. The DNA of the CDR3 is TGTGCCAGCAGCTTAAGTACGGGGCCTCCCTACGAGCAGTACTTC. It is translated as CASSLSTGPPYEQYF. The chain employs TRBV7-3 and TRBJ2-7; either TRBD1 or TRBD2 may fit D (5 bases each). Germline loops: CDR1 SGHTA, CDR2 FQGTGA. The CDR3 has 15 amino acids. Trimming removed 1 base from V and 2 bases from J, with 12 bases in between.

The chain is built from TRBV7-3 and TRBJ2-1, with a tentative D call TRBD1 (6 bases). The CDR3 is 14 amino acids. V dropped 5 bases and J dropped 4 bases, with 12 bases sitting between them. Germline assignment: CDR1 SGHTA and CDR2 FQGTGA. CDR3 residues: CASSEDSDYNEQFF. The CDR3 nucleotides read TGTGCCAGCAGCGAGGACAGCGATTACAATGAGCAGTTCTTC.